The rows below give T cell receptor beta chains drawn from one sample of a study of ipilimumab plus nivolumab after autologous stem cell transplantation. Measured with immunoSEQ multiplex PCR; TCRdb has only the in-frame clones, and not every one. Found here are around 19,000 clones, approximately 85% of them singletons; the top ten hold 6.5% to 7.5%. Sequenced here: PBMCs, sampled in a trial of ipilimumab plus nivolumab as post-transplant consolidation. These receptors all come from a male donor with diffuse large B-cell lymphoma. Each CDR3 is given with its conserved first and last residue. D genes are given only for firm matches. The size field is filled for only some rows; it gives once, few, many or a size class.

TRBV9,.,TRBJ2-3,once,CASSGSKPRTDTQYF,TGTGCCAGCAGCGGGTCCAAACCTAGGACAGATACGCAGTATTTT
TRBV5-4,.,TRBJ1-2,.,CASSFGPLPSNYGYTF,TGTGCCAGCAGCTTCGGTCCTCTACCCTCTAACTATGGCTACACCTTC
TRBV7-9,.,TRBJ2-5,.,CASSLTAESAQYF,TGTGCCAGCAGCCTTACGGCCGAATCGGCCCAGTACTTC
TRBV7-2,TRBD1,TRBJ1-4,.,CASSPRQGASEKLFF,TGTGCCAGCAGCCCAAGACAGGGGGCGAGTGAAAAACTGTTTTTT
TRBV19,.,TRBJ1-2,.,CASSIGGRYGYTF,TGTGCCAGTAGTATAGGGGGTCGGTATGGCTACACCTTC
TRBV2,TRBD2,TRBJ2-3,.,CASSEGGLAGDTQYF,TGTGCCAGCAGTGAAGGGGGACTAGCGGGAGATACGCAGTATTTT
TRBV5-6,.,TRBJ2-2,.,CASSLTGRGPTGELFF,TGTGCCAGCAGCTTGACGGGGAGGGGGCCCACCGGGGAGCTGTTTTTT
TRBV6-5,.,TRBJ2-7,.,CASSYSGRSSSYEQYF,TGTGCCAGCAGTTACTCTGGGAGATCAAGCTCCTACGAGCAGTACTTC
TRBV6-6,.,TRBJ2-5,few,CASSYYSGDETQYF,TGTGCCAGCAGTTACTATTCCGGGGACGAGACCCAGTACTTC
TRBV4-1,.,TRBJ2-5,.,CASSYRGVQETQYF,TGCGCCAGCAGCTACCGCGGTGTTCAAGAGACCCAGTACTTC
TRBV18,TRBD2,TRBJ2-2,.,CASSPSGGPFGGELFF,TGTGCCAGCTCACCGAGCGGGGGGCCTTTCGGCGGGGAGCTGTTTTTT
TRBV15,TRBD2,TRBJ2-7,.,CATSRDAGLAEQYF,TGTGCCACCAGCAGGGACGCGGGACTAGCTGAGCAGTACTTC
TRBV28,TRBD1,TRBJ1-5,.,CASTPGDSFRQPQHF,TGTGCCAGCACCCCTGGGGACAGCTTCCGGCAGCCCCAGCATTTT
TRBV7-2,.,TRBJ1-2,few,CASSFGPVPGYTF,TGTGCCAGCAGCTTCGGGCCAGTTCCTGGCTACACCTTC
TRBV30,.,TRBJ1-1,few,CAWSVLGPEAFF,TGTGCCTGGAGTGTACTAGGACCTGAAGCTTTCTTT
TRBV7-6,.,TRBJ2-7,once,CASSLAGDEQYF,TGTGCCAGCAGCTTAGCGGGGGACGAGCAGTACTTC
TRBV7-2,.,TRBJ2-3,.,CASSLGGAADTQYF,TGTGCCAGCAGCTTAGGCGGGGCTGCAGATACGCAGTATTTT